The 18 T cell receptor beta chains given below trace back to one sample, sequenced in a study of cytomegalovirus exposure and HLA in healthy donors. 60 Vbeta and 13 Jbeta primers were used in PCR. Repertoires were generated with immunoSEQ multiplex PCR, while TCRdb's copy carries only in-frame clones and drops some. The sample has 150,000 or so clones, roughly 85% seen once. What was sequenced was PBMCs. These receptors were collected from a man aged 45-65 years in good health and CMV-seropositive.

The V gene is TRBV11-2, the J gene TRBJ1-1; D remains ambiguous. V was shortened by 6 bases and J by 2 bases, with 13 bases between the two germline ends. Germline V gives CDR1 SGHAT, CDR2 FQNNGV. The CDR3 consists of 14 residues. CDR3 sequence reads: CASRFGRGNTEAFF. In nucleotides, the CDR3 is TGTGCCAGCAGATTTGGTCGGGGAAACACTGAAGCTTTCTTT.

The genes are TRBV6-6 and TRBJ2-3; D call uncertain. The V end was cut by 6 bases, the J end by 2 bases, with 12 bases between. CDR3 size: 14 residues. CDR1 is MNHNY, CDR2 SVGAGI, per germline (reference sequence). CDR3 protein: CASSREEYTDTQYF. The CDR3 DNA is TGTGCCAGCAGCCGCGAAGAATACACAGATACGCAGTATTTT.

The V and J genes are TRBV2 and TRBJ1-4; possible D gene TRBD1, 6 bases. Germline CDR1 SNHLY, CDR2 FYNNEI. Trimming shortened V by 2 bases and J by 7 bases, and 14 bases separated the two germline ends. The CDR3 loop spans 15 amino acids. The CDR3 DNA is TGTGCCAGCAGTGAATTAGGGGGGGCTGTTGAAAAACTGTTTTTT. This translates into CASSELGGAVEKLFF.

This chain links TRBV18 with TRBJ1-5; D gene ambiguous. V was pared by 1 base and J by 0 bases, with 7 bases between. This CDR3 is built from 15 residues. Germline assignment: CDR1 KGHSH and CDR2 LQKENI. CDR3 protein: CASSPLLSSNQPQHF. As DNA, the CDR3 is TGTGCCAGCTCACCACTATTATCTAGCAATCAGCCCCAGCATTTT.

The chain uses TRBV4-1 and TRBJ2-1; the match to TRBD2 covers 12 bases. Germline trimming cut 1 base from V and 14 bases from J; bases unmatched to any gene: 9. This CDR3 region has 15 residues. Germline V lookup: CDR1 MGHRA, CDR2 YSYEKL. CDR3 region: CASSQGRLAGGPKFF. In DNA, the CDR3 is TGCGCCAGCAGCCAAGGGCGTCTAGCGGGGGGGCCGAAGTTCTTC.

The chain links TRBV28 to TRBJ1-3, with 7 positions matching TRBD1. The germline gives CDR1 MDHEN, CDR2 SYDVKM. This CDR3 is built from 15 residues. The V and J ends lost 10 bases and 0 bases, in that order; junction bases with no gene match: 9. The DNA of the CDR3 is TGTGCCACCCAGGCCGGGACAGCCTCTGGAAACACCATATATTTT. Residues: CATQAGTASGNTIYF.

The chain is built from TRBV2 and TRBJ1-4; D perhaps matches TRBD1 (5 bases). Germline values: CDR1 SNHLY, CDR2 FYNNEI. Trimming pared 5 bases from V and 7 bases from J, leaving 17 bases between. The CDR3 is 15 amino acids. CDR3 bases: TGTGCCAGCAGTCAAGAGGGGCTGTCTGGTGAAAAACTGTTTTTT. Translation gives CASSQEGLSGEKLFF.

CDR3: CASSQDFGQHSGNTIYF. The CDR3 DNA reads TGCGCCAGCAGCCAAGATTTTGGACAGCACTCTGGAAACACCATATATTTT. V usage is TRBV4-3 and J usage is TRBJ1-3; TRBD1 might be the D (6 bases). The germline V gene encodes CDR1 LGHNA and CDR2 YSLEER. The CDR3 is 17 residues long. Deletions cut 0 bases from V and 0 bases from J, with 12 bases between.

As for this clone: The sample has other DNA sequences that encode this CDR3 too. This chain links TRBV6-1 with TRBJ1-5, with D unclear. Germline CDR1 reads MNHNS; CDR2 reads SASEGT. The CDR3 spans 13 residues. Deletions cut 3 bases from V and 6 bases from J, with 9 bases between. The CDR3 DNA reads as TGTGCCAGCAGTGAGGCGCGGGGTCAGCCCCAGCATTTT. Amino acids: CASSEARGQPQHF.

Written as DNA, the CDR3 is TGTGCCAGCTCACCCGCCGGGACAGGGTATGGCTACACCTTC. This codes for CASSPAGTGYGYTF. The chain is built from TRBV18 and TRBJ1-2; 9 nucleotides align to TRBD1. This CDR3 region has 14 residues. Germline CDR1 KGHSH, CDR2 LQKENI. The junction had 4 bases not matched to a gene; V was cut back by 3 bases and J by 5 bases. The full variable domain, completed using reference TRBV18 and TRBJ1-2, is NAGVMQNPRHLVRRRGQEARLRCSPMKGHSHVYWYRQLPEEGLKFMVYLQKENIIDESGMPKERFSAEFPKEGPSILRIQQVVRGDSAAYFCASSPAGTGYGYTFGSGTRLTVV.

This clone was counted between two and nine times. V and J are TRBV5-1 and TRBJ2-1, with unresolved D. Trimming removed 4 bases from V and 0 bases from J, with 11 bases in between. Germline-derived CDR1 and CDR2 are SGHRS and YFSETQ. CDR3 length equals 15 residues. The DNA of the CDR3 is TGCGCCAGCAGCACGGCAGGAAACTCCTACAATGAGCAGTTCTTC. Protein: CASSTAGNSYNEQFF.

The chain couples TRBV6-1 to TRBJ2-1; a possible D gene is TRBD2 (5 bases). V lost 3 bases and J 6 bases, leaving 6 bases between the germline ends. The CDR3 is 12 amino acids. From germline, CDR1 is MNHNS and CDR2 SASEGT. The CDR3 sequence: CASSESGNEQFF. CDR3 bases: TGTGCCAGCAGTGAGAGCGGCAATGAGCAGTTCTTC.

The chain combines TRBV7-2 with TRBJ1-2; 8 nucleotides align to TRBD1. After removal of 5 bases from V and 4 bases from J, the junction contained 3 bases not matched to a gene. Germline V gene sequence: CDR1 SGHTA, CDR2 FQGNSA. The CDR3 is made up of 13 amino acids. The CDR3 region is CASSRTGRYGYTF. CDR3 nucleotides: TGTGCCAGCAGCCGGACAGGGCGCTATGGCTACACCTTC.

CDR3 loop: CASSTRDSTGPQHF. CDR3 coding DNA: TGTGCCAGTAGTACGCGGGACTCGACGGGGCCCCAGCATTTT. The rearrangement uses TRBV19 and TRBJ1-5, with D perhaps TRBD1 (5 bases). Germline V gene lookup returns CDR1 LNHDA and CDR2 SQIVND (reference sequence). Trimming shortened V by 4 bases and J by 9 bases, and 16 bases separated the two germline ends. The CDR3 is 14 amino acids.

The V call is TRBV28, the J call TRBJ2-2; 8 bases agree with TRBD1. CDR1 is MDHEN, CDR2 SYDVKM, per germline. This CDR3 contains 13 residues. The V segment lost 8 bases and the J segment 4 bases; nucleotides outside the gene matches: 3. CDR3 bases: TGTGCCAGCCGGACAGGGCTCACCGGGGAGCTGTTTTTT. It translates to CASRTGLTGELFF.

The chain carries TRBV2 and TRBJ2-3; weak D call: TRBD2 (5 bases). The CDR3 has 13 residues. Trimming took off 6 bases at V and 2 bases at J, with 9 bases between the two ends. Germline loops: CDR1 SNHLY, CDR2 FYNNEI. The CDR3 nucleotides read TGTGCCAGCAGGAGGGATTTCACAGATACGCAGTATTTT. Its protein product is CASRRDFTDTQYF.

The DNA of the CDR3 is TGTGCCAGCAGCTTGGGCAGGAAATACGAGCAGTACGTC. Its translation is CASSLGRKYEQYV. J is TRBJ2-7 and V is TRBV5-6; D unclear. With 0 bases removed from V and 4 bases from J, the gap between germline ends came to 8 bases. Germline CDR1 SGHDT, CDR2 YYEEEE. CDR3 length: 13 residues.

The chain combines TRBV27 with TRBJ2-2; D possibly corresponds to TRBD1 (6 bases). Germline CDR1 and CDR2: MNHEY and SMNVEV (reference sequence). Trimming left V 3 bases short and J 7 bases short, with 15 bases between. This CDR3 spans 15 amino acids. The CDR3 loop reads CASSFFGGRGGELFF. CDR3 nucleotide sequence: TGTGCCAGCAGTTTTTTTGGCGGCAGGGGCGGGGAGCTGTTTTTT.